Described below is a single TCR beta chain sequence and its context. These data come from a study of blood T cell repertoires in COVID-19. Study as a whole: Sites across the United States, Italy and Spain contributed samples from acute and convalescent COVID-19. PBMCs, B-cell-depleted T cells, or T cells provided the cDNA or gDNA that made up the material.

Germline values: CDR1 SGHRS, CDR2 YFSETQ. With 5 bases removed from V and 8 bases from J, the gap between germline ends came to 11 bases. The CDR3 runs to 12 residues. As originally analysed: Reference gene primers were amplified, and this amplification served to estimate nucleated cell counts. Using immunoSEQ multiplex PCR, the repertoire was profiled, and TCRdb retains in-frame clones only, with some absent. V, J and clone size were drawn from that table, and D and trimming were deduced from the DNA. The sample lists hundreds of thousands of clones; roughly four fifths were seen once. This receptor was obtained from a woman at least 80 years old with acute or convalescent COVID-19. Sequencing used peripheral blood. V and J are TRBV5-1 and TRBJ2-1; D is ambiguous. The CDR3 sequence is CASSNPPHEQFF. The CDR3 DNA sequence: TGCGCCAGCAGTAATCCCCCTCATGAGCAGTTCTTC. Combining the CDR3 with reference TRBV5-1 and TRBJ2-1 gives the whole variable domain KAGVTQTPRYLIKTRGQQVTLSCSPISGHRSVSWYQQTPGQGLQFLFEYFSETQRNKGNFPGRFSGRQFSNSRSEMNVSTLELGDSALYLCASSNPPHEQFFGPGTRLTVL.